Listed below are T cell receptor beta chains from one sample, sequenced in a study of regulatory T cells in long-lasting Graves disease. TCRdb reprocessed the multiplex PCR reads with MiXCR, giving one entry per CDR3 protein. The sample contains roughly 530,000 distinct CDR3 sequences, roughly 15% of which appear only once. These data were likewise used in another study, on T cells in Graves' hyperthyroidism and ophthalmopathy.

The sample was peripheral blood mononuclear cells (PBMCs), taken at new diagnosis, from a patient treated with antithyroid drugs. The source of these receptors is a woman aged 35-65 years with Graves disease. Each CDR3 is given with its conserved first and last residue. D genes are given only for firm matches. Clone size is shown for a subset of rows, as once, few, many or a class of expanded clone.

abundance | j_gene | v_gene | d_gene | CDR3nt | CDR3aa
few | TRBJ1-1 | TRBV9 | TRBD1 | TGTGCCAGCAGCGTAGGGAGACAGGGTTTGAACACTGAAGCTTTCTTT | CASSVGRQGLNTEAFF
NA | TRBJ2-2 | TRBV7-9 | NA | TGTGCCGGCAGCCTTTATAACACCGGGGAGCTGTTTTTT | CAGSLYNTGELFF
many | TRBJ2-7 | TRBV30 | NA | TGTGCCTGGAGTTGGAGCTACGAGCAGTACTTC | CAWSWSYEQYF
NA | TRBJ1-1 | TRBV6-4 | TRBD1 | TGTGCCAGCAGTGCGCAGGGGGGATTTGAAGCTTTCTTT | CASSAQGGFEAFF
NA | TRBJ2-1 | TRBV2 | TRBD2 | TGTGCCAGCAGACTAGCGGGGGTTTACAATGAGCAGTTCTTC | CASRLAGVYNEQFF
few | TRBJ1-3 | TRBV27 | TRBD1 | TGTGCCAGCAGTCCTTGGGCGGACAGGGGGCTTGGAAACACCATATATTTT | CASSPWADRGLGNTIYF
many | TRBJ1-2 | TRBV10-3 | NA | TGTGCCATCAGCATAGACCCCAGCGGGGTCTATGGCTACACCTTC | CAISIDPSGVYGYTF
many | TRBJ1-2 | TRBV18 | NA | TGTGCCAGCTCACCACTCACAGACTATGGCTACACCTTC | CASSPLTDYGYTF
many | TRBJ2-7 | TRBV11-2 | NA | TGTGCCAGCAGCTTAAGGGTGAGCGCGTACTCCTACGAGCAGTACTTC | CASSLRVSAYSYEQYF
few | TRBJ2-2 | TRBV12-3/TRBV12-4 | NA | TGTGCCTCCCCCGGTGCCACCGGGGAGCTGTTTTTT | CASPGATGELFF
once | TRBJ2-1 | TRBV20-1 | TRBD1 | TGCAGTGCCGGGGGGACAGGGAGCTCCTACAATGAGCAGTTCTTC | CSAGGTGSSYNEQFF
NA | TRBJ2-5 | TRBV9 | TRBD2 | TGTGCCAGCAGCGGAAGCGGGGACCTCCAAGAGACCCAGTACTTC | CASSGSGDLQETQYF
NA | TRBJ2-2 | TRBV4-1 | NA | TGCGCCAGCAGCCAAGGCCTGAGGGGGACCGGGGAGCTGTTTTTT | CASSQGLRGTGELFF
once | TRBJ2-3 | TRBV3-1 | TRBD2 | TGTGCCAGCAGCCCAAGCGGGGGGGGACCAGATACGCAGTATTTT | CASSPSGGGPDTQYF
many | TRBJ1-4 | TRBV7-8 | NA | TGTGCCAGCAGCCATGGCTTAGGACTAACTAATGAAAAACTGTTTTTT | CASSHGLGLTNEKLFF
few | TRBJ2-3 | TRBV2 | NA | TGTGCCAGCAGTGACCAGGGTGCCCCCACAGATACGCAGTATTTT | CASSDQGAPTDTQYF
few | TRBJ1-1 | TRBV20-1 | NA | TGCAGTGCTAAAGTCGAAATGAACACTGAAGCTTTCTTT | CSAKVEMNTEAFF
few | TRBJ2-7 | TRBV9 | TRBD2 | TGTGCCAGCAGCCCCGGGACTAGCGGGGGGTTCTACGAGCAGTACTTC | CASSPGTSGGFYEQYF
NA | TRBJ1-6 | TRBV12-3/TRBV12-4 | NA | TGTGCCAGCACATTACAGTCTTATAATTCACCCCTCCACTTT | CASTLQSYNSPLHF
many | TRBJ1-4 | TRBV12-3/TRBV12-4 | NA | TGTGCCAGCAGGTTGACAGGCCCCTGGGAAAAACTGTTTTTT | CASRLTGPWEKLFF
NA | TRBJ1-2 | TRBV29-1 | NA | TGCAGCGTAGAAAGGGGGAGCAACTATGGCTACACCTTC | CSVERGSNYGYTF
many | TRBJ2-7 | TRBV6-2/TRBV6-3 | NA | TGTGCCAGCAGTTACAGCGGACCGCCGGCCGAGCAGTACTTC | CASSYSGPPAEQYF
many | TRBJ2-7 | TRBV14 | NA | TGTGCCAGCAGCCCCTGGATGGGGGACGAGCAGTACTTC | CASSPWMGDEQYF
many | TRBJ2-3 | TRBV27 | NA | TGTGCCAGCAGTTTACAACGGTTCGATGGCACAGATACGCAGTATTTT | CASSLQRFDGTDTQYF
many | TRBJ1-1 | TRBV6-1 | NA | TGTGCCAGCAGTCCCTTGGGGGGAATGAACACTGAAGCTTTCTTT | CASSPLGGMNTEAFF
many | TRBJ2-1 | TRBV12-3/TRBV12-4 | TRBD1 | TGTGCCAGCAGTATCGGGACAGGTAACTACAATGAGCAGTTCTTC | CASSIGTGNYNEQFF
few | TRBJ1-2 | TRBV15 | NA | TGTGCCACCAGAGAGGAGGGCAGATATGGCTACACCTTC | CATREEGRYGYTF